The clone carrying this TCR beta chain was counted ten times or more. Its antigen remains unknown. This record belongs to a study of response to subunit inactivated influenza vaccine. Study results and limitations: Each seasonal influenza vaccination, the authors suggested, recruits few new T cells.

This CDR3 contains 15 residues. V lost 5 bases to trimming and J lost 3 bases; unmatched junction nucleotides: 9. CDR1 DFQATT and CDR2 SNEGSKA come from the germline V gene (reference sequence). Using its own MiXCR run on the RT-PCR reads, TCRdb lists one record per CDR3 protein. Of about 480,000 distinct CDR3 sequences listed, 11% are singletons. The sequencing used PBMCs from blood, collected about 40 days after vaccination. The receptor comes from a man aged 45-65 years who received an inactivated influenza vaccine. The chain couples TRBV20-1 to TRBJ2-7; TRBD1 agrees at 11 bases. The CDR3 reads CSAEIRDRGYYEQYF. The CDR3 DNA is TGCAGTGCTGAAATTCGGGACAGGGGGTACTACGAGCAGTACTTC.